These T cell receptor beta chains were read from a single sample in a study of blood T cell repertoires in COVID-19. Generated by immunoSEQ multiplex PCR, the TCRdb table keeps only in-frame clones and is missing some. The sample contains approximately 300,000 clones, approximately 89% of which appear only once. The sample was PBMCs or T cells enriched from blood (not recorded which). The source of these receptors is a woman younger than 45 who had recovered from COVID-19. CDR3s include the opening cysteine and the closing phenylalanine or tryptophan. Each record gives: D gene, clone size, J gene, V gene, CDR3 DNA, CDR3 protein. The D gene is left open where the match is weak. Not every row has a clone size; where given, it reads once, few, many or a size class.

d_gene: -
abundance: -
j_gene: TRBJ2-1
v_gene: TRBV19
CDR3nt: TGTGCCAGTAGTATAACGGAGGGGCGTGAGCAGTTCTTC
CDR3aa: CASSITEGREQFF

d_gene: TRBD1
abundance: -
j_gene: TRBJ1-2
v_gene: TRBV4-2
CDR3nt: TGTGCCAGCAGCCAAGACCGTGACAGGGGGCAGGGCTACACCTTC
CDR3aa: CASSQDRDRGQGYTF

d_gene: -
abundance: -
j_gene: TRBJ1-5
v_gene: TRBV28
CDR3nt: TGTGCCAGCAGTTTAGAATGGGGGGGGAGTCAGCCCCAGCATTTT
CDR3aa: CASSLEWGGSQPQHF

d_gene: TRBD1
abundance: few
j_gene: TRBJ2-2
v_gene: TRBV19
CDR3nt: TGTGCCAGTAGTATTTTCCAGGGGGTCCCCGGGGAGCTGTTTTTT
CDR3aa: CASSIFQGVPGELFF

d_gene: -
abundance: once
j_gene: TRBJ1-5
v_gene: TRBV6-5
CDR3nt: TGTGCCAGCAGCTCCAGGACGGGGAGCAATCAGCCCCAGCATTTT
CDR3aa: CASSSRTGSNQPQHF

d_gene: TRBD1
abundance: once
j_gene: TRBJ1-2
v_gene: TRBV27
CDR3nt: TGTGCCAGCAGTTTATGGGGACAGGGTGTCGGAGCGGGCTACACCTTC
CDR3aa: CASSLWGQGVGAGYTF

d_gene: -
abundance: -
j_gene: TRBJ2-2
v_gene: TRBV13
CDR3nt: TGTGCCAGCAGCTGGAGGGGTTCGGGCACCGGGGAGCTGTTTTTT
CDR3aa: CASSWRGSGTGELFF

d_gene: TRBD1
abundance: -
j_gene: TRBJ1-1
v_gene: TRBV19
CDR3nt: TGTGCCAGTAGGCAATGGACAGGGGAATCGGCTGAAGCTTTCTTT
CDR3aa: CASRQWTGESAEAFF

d_gene: -
abundance: few
j_gene: TRBJ1-4
v_gene: TRBV5-1
CDR3nt: TGCGCCAGCAGCTTGGAGTTTACGGGTATATATAATGAAAAACTGTTTTTT
CDR3aa: CASSLEFTGIYNEKLFF

d_gene: -
abundance: -
j_gene: TRBJ1-2
v_gene: TRBV19
CDR3nt: TGTGCCAGTAGTATCGGCGGGGCGGAGGGCTACACCTTC
CDR3aa: CASSIGGAEGYTF

d_gene: -
abundance: -
j_gene: TRBJ1-1
v_gene: TRBV12-3/TRBV12-4
CDR3nt: TGTGCCAGCAGTTCAGGGTCAGGCACTGAAGCTTTCTTT
CDR3aa: CASSSGSGTEAFF

d_gene: -
abundance: -
j_gene: TRBJ1-3
v_gene: TRBV5-1
CDR3nt: TGCGCCAGCAGCGCCCTGGGGGACACCTCTGGAAACACCATATATTTT
CDR3aa: CASSALGDTSGNTIYF

d_gene: -
abundance: -
j_gene: TRBJ1-1
v_gene: TRBV4-1
CDR3nt: TGCGCCAGCAGCCCCTACCAGGAAGAGGAAGCTTTCTTT
CDR3aa: CASSPYQEEEAFF

d_gene: -
abundance: -
j_gene: TRBJ2-3
v_gene: TRBV6-5
CDR3nt: TGTGCCAGCAGTTATCGAGATACGCAGTATTTT
CDR3aa: CASSYRDTQYF

d_gene: -
abundance: -
j_gene: TRBJ1-5
v_gene: TRBV5-1
CDR3nt: TGCGCCAGCAGCTTCACGGGGCAGCCCCAGCATTTT
CDR3aa: CASSFTGQPQHF